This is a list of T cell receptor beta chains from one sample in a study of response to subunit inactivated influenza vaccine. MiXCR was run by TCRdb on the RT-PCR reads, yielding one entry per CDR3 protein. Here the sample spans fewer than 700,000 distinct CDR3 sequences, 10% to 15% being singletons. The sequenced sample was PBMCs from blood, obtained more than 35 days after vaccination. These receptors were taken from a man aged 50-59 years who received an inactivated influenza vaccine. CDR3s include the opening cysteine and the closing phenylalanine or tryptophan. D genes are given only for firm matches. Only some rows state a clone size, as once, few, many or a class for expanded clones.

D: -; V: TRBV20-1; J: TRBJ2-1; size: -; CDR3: CSARDGTGNYNEQFF; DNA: TGCAGTGCTAGAGATGGGACTGGGAACTACAATGAGCAGTTCTTC
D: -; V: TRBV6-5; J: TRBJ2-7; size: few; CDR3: CASKGRAYEQYF; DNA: TGTGCCAGCAAAGGCAGGGCTTACGAGCAGTACTTC
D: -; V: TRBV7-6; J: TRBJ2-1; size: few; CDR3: CASSLGGRTDNEQFF; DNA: TGTGCCAGCAGCTTAGGAGGGCGGACAGACAATGAGCAGTTCTTC
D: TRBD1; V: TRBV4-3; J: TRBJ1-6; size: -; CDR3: CASSQDRGQGNSPLHF; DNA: TGCGCCAGCAGCCAAGATCGGGGACAGGGTAATTCACCCCTCCACTTT
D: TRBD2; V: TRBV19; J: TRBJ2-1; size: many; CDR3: CASSEIAGVSSYNEQFF; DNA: TGTGCCAGTAGTGAAATAGCGGGAGTTAGCTCCTACAATGAGCAGTTCTTC
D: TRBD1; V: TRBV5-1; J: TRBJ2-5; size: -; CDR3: CASSLGGQAQETQYF; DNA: TGCGCCAGCAGCTTGGGGGGACAGGCCCAAGAGACCCAGTACTTC
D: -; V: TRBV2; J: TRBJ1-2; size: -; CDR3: CASRTGFYTF; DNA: TGTGCCAGTCGGACGGGATTCTACACCTTC
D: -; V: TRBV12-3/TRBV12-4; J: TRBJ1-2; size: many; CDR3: CASSFGLYGYTF; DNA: TGTGCCAGCAGTTTCGGGTTGTATGGCTACACCTTC
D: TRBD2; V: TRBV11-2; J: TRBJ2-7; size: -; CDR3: CASSLAQGLTYEQYF; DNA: TGTGCCAGCAGCTTAGCGCAGGGACTAACCTACGAGCAGTACTTC
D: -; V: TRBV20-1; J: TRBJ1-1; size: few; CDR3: CSAWPGLNTEAFF; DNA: TGCAGTGCCTGGCCGGGGCTGAACACTGAAGCTTTCTTT
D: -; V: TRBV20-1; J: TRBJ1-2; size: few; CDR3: CSASQANYGYTF; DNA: TGCAGTGCTAGCCAAGCTAACTATGGCTACACCTTC
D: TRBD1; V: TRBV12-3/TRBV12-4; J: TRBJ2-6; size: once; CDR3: CASSPLRQGLASGANVLTF; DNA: TGTGCCAGCAGTCCCCTCCGACAGGGTCTAGCCTCTGGGGCCAACGTCCTGACTTTC
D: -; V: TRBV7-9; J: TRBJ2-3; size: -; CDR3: CASSLARNRARDTQYF; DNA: TGTGCCAGCAGCTTAGCACGGAACAGGGCGAGAGATACGCAGTATTTT
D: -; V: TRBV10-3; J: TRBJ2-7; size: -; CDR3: CAISVYRYEQYF; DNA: TGTGCCATCAGTGTCTACCGCTACGAGCAGTACTTC
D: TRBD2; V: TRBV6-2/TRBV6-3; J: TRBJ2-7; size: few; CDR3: CASTTTSGRNGEQYF; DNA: TGTGCCAGCACCACGACTAGCGGGAGAAACGGCGAGCAGTACTTC
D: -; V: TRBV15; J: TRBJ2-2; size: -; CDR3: CATRGAANTGELFF; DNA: TGTGCCACCAGGGGGGCTGCGAACACCGGGGAGCTGTTTTTT
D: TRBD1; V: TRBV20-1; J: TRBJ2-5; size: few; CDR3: CSASRDRYQETQYF; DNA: TGCAGTGCTAGCCGGGACAGGTATCAAGAGACCCAGTACTTC
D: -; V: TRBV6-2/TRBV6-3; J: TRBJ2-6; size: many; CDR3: CASRQISGANVLTF; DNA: TGTGCCAGCAGGCAAATCTCTGGGGCCAACGTCCTGACTTTC
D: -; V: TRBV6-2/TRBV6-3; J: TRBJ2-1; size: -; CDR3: CASSYLWSPGNNEQFF; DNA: TGTGCCAGCAGTTACCTTTGGAGTCCGGGAAACAATGAGCAGTTCTTC
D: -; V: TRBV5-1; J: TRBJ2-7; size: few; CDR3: CASSRGPVSYEQYF; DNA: TGCGCCAGCAGCAGGGGCCCGGTCTCCTACGAGCAGTACTTC
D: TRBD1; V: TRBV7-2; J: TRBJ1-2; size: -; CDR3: CASSLVGGTAAYGYTF; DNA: TGTGCCAGCAGCTTAGTTGGGGGGACAGCGGCTTATGGCTACACCTTC
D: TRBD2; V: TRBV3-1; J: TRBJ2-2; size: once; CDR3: CASSQGTSGTGELFF; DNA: TGTGCCAGCAGCCAGGGGACTAGCGGGACCGGGGAGCTGTTTTTT
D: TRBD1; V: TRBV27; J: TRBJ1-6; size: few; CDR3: CASSPYPRDSNSPLHF; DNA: TGTGCCAGCAGTCCATACCCCCGGGACAGCAATTCACCCCTCCACTTT
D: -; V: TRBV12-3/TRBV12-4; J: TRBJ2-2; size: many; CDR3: CASSYHGANTGELFF; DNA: TGTGCCAGCAGTTATCACGGCGCGAACACCGGGGAGCTGTTTTTT
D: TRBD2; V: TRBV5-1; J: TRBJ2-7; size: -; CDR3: CTSSFGGGTVDEQYF; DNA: TGCACCAGCAGCTTTGGGGGGGGGACCGTGGACGAGCAGTACTTC
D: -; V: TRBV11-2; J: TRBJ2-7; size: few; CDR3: CASSLGTVEGF; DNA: TGTGCCAGCAGCTTAGGGACAGTCGAAGGGTTC
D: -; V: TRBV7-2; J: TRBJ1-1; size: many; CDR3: CASSFISRQLNTEAFF; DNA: TGTGCCAGCAGCTTTATTAGCCGACAGTTGAACACTGAAGCTTTCTTT
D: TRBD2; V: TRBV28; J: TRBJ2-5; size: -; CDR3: CASSLLVSGGKTQYF; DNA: TGTGCCAGCAGTTTATTAGTTAGCGGGGGAAAGACCCAGTACTTC
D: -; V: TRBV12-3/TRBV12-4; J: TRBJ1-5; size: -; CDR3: CASSLQDRNNQPQHF; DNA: TGTGCCAGCAGTTTACAGGACCGAAATAATCAGCCCCAGCATTTT
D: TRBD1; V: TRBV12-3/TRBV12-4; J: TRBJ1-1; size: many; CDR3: CASSWGQSTEAFF; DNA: TGTGCCAGCAGCTGGGGACAGTCCACTGAAGCTTTCTTT
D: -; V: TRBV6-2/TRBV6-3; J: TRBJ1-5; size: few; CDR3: CASGRGSQHF; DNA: TGTGCCAGCGGTCGGGGGTCCCAGCATTTT
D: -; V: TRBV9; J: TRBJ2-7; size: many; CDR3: CASSVSPRSYEQYF; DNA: TGTGCCAGCAGCGTATCCCCACGATCCTACGAGCAGTACTTC
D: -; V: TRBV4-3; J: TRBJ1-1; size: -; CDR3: CASSQRVRGDTEAFF; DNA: TGCGCCAGCAGCCAGAGGGTCCGCGGCGATACTGAAGCTTTCTTT